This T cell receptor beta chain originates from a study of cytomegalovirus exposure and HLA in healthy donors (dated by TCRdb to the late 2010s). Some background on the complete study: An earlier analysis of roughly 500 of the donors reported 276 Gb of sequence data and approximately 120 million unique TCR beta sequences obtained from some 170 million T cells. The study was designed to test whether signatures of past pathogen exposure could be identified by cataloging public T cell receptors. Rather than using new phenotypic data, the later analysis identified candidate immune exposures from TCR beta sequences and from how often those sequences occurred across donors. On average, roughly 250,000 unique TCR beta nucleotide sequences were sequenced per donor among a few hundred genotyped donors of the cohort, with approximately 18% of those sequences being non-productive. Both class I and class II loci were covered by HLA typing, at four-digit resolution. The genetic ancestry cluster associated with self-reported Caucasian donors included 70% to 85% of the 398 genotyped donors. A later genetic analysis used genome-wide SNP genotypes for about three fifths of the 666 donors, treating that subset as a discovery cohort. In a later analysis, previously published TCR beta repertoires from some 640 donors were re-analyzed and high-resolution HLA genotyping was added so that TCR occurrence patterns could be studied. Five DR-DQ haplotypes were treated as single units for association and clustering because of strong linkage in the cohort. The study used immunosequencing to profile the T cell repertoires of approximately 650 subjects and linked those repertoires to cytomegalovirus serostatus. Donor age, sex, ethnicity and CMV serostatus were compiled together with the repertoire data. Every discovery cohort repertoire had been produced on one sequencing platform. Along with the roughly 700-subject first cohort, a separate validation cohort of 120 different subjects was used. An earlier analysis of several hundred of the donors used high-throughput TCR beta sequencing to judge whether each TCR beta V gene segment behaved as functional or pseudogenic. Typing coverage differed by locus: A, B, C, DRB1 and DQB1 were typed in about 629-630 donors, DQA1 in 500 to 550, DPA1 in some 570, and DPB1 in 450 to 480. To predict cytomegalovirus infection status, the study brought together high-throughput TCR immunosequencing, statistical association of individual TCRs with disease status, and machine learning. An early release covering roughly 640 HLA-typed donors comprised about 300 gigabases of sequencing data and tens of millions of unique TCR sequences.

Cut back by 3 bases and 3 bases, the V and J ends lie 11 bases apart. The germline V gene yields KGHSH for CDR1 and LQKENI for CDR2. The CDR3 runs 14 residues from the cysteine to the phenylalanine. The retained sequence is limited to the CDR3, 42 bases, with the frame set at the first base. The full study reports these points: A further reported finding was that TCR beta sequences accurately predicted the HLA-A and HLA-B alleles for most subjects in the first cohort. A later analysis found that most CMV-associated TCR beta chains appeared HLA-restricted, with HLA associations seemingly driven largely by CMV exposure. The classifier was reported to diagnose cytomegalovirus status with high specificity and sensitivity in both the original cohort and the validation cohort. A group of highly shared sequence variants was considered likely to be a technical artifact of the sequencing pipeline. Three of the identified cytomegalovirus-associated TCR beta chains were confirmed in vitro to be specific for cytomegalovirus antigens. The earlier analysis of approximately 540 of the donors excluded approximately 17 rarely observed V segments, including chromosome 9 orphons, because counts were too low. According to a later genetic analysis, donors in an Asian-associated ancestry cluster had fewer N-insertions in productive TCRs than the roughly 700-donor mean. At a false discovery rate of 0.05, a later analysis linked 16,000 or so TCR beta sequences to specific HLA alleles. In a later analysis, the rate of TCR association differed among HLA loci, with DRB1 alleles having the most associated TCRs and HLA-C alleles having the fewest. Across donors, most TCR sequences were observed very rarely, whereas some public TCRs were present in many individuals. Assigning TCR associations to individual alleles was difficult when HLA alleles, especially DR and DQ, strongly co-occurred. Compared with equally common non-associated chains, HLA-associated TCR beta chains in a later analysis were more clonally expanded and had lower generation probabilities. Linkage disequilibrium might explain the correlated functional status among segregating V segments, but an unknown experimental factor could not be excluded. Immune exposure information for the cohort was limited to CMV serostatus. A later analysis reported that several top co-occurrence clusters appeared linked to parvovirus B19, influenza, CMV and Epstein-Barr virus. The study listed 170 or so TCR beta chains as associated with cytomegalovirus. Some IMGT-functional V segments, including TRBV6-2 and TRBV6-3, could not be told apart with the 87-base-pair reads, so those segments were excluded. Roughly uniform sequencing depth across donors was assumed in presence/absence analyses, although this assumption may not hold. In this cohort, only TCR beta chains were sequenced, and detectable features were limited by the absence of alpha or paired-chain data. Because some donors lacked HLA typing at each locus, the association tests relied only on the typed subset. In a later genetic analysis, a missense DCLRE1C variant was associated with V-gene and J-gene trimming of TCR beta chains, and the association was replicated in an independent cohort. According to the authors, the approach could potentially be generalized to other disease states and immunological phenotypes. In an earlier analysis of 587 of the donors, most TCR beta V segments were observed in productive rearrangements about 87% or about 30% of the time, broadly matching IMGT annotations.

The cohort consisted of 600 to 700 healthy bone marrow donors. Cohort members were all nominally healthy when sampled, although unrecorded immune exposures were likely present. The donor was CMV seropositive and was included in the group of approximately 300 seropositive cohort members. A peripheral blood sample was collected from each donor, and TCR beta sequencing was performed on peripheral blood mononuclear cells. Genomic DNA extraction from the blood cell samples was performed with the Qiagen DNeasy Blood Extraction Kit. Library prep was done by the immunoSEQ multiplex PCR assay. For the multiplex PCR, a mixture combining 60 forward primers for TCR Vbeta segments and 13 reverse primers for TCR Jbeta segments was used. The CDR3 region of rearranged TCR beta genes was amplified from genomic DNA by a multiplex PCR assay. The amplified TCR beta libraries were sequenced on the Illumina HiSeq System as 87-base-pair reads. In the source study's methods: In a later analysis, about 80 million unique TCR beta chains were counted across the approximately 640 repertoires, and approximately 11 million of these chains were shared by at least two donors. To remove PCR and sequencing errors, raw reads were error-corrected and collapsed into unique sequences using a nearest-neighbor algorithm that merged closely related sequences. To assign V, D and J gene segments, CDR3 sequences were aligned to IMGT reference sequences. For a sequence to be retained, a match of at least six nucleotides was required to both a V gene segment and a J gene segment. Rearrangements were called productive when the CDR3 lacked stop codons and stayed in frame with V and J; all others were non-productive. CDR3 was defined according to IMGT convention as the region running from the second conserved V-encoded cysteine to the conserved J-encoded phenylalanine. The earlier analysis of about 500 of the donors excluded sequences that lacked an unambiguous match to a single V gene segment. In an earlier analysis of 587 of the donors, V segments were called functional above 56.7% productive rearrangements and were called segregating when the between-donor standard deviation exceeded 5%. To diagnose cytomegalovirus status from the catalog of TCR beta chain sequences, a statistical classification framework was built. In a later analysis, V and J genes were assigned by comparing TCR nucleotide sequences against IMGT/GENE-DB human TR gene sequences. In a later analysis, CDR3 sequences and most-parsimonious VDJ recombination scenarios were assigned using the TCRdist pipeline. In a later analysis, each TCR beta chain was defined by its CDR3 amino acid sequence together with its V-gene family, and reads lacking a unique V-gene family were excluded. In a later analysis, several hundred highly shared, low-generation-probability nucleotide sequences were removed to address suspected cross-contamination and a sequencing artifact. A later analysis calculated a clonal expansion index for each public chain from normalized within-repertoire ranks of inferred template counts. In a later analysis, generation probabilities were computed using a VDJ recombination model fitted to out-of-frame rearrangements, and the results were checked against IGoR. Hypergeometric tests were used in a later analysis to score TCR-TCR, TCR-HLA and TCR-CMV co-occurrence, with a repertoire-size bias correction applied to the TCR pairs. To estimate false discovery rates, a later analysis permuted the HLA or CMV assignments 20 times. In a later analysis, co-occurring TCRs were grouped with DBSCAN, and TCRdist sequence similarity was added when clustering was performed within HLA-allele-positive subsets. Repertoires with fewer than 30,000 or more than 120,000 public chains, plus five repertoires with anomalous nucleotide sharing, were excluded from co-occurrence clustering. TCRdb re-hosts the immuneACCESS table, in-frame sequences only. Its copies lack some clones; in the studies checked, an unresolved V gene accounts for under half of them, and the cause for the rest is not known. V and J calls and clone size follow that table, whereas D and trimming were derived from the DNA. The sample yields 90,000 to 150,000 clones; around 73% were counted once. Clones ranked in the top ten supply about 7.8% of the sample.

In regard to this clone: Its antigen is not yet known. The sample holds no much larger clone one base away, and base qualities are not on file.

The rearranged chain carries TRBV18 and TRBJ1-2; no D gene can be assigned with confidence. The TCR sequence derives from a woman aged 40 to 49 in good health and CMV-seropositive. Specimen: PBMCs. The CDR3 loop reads CASSPTGEYYGYTF. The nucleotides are TGTGCCAGCTCACCCACGGGAGAGTACTATGGCTACACCTTC.